This T cell receptor (beta chain) was sequenced during a study of cytomegalovirus exposure and HLA in healthy donors. It was with 60 Vbeta and 13 Jbeta primers that the PCR ran. Profiled with immunoSEQ multiplex PCR; TCRdb holds only in-frame clones, not every one. The sample lists roughly 100,000 clones; about four fifths were seen once. CDR1 is MRHNA, CDR2 SNTAGT, per germline. The V gene end was trimmed by 6 bases and the J gene end by 5 bases; junction bases not matched to a gene: 9. CDR3 length: 15 amino acids. Nominal health characterized the donors when sampled, though unrecorded immune exposures were likely.

The receptor was isolated from a middle-aged man in good health and CMV-seropositive. V usage is TRBV6-4 and J usage is TRBJ2-4, with 8 positions matching TRBD1. The sequenced sample consisted of PBMCs. The DNA of the CDR3 is TGTGCCAGCAGGGATATGGGACAGGTGGAAAACATTCAGTACTTC. Its translation is CASRDMGQVENIQYF.